Below, 27 T cell receptor beta chains from the same sample are listed, as sequenced in a study of tumor-infiltrating lymphocytes in primary liver carcinoma. Both blood RNA, taken from unsorted whole blood, and germline DNA were extracted. Using a constant-region primer together with ProtoScript II reverse transcriptase, TCR beta cDNA was made from around 500 ng of total RNA. Generation of the TCR beta libraries relied on three nested multiplex PCR rounds using slightly modified ARM-PCR. PCR rounds one and two used TRBV1-TRBV30 forward primers with a C-beta reverse primer for 10 cycles each. TCRdb analysed the multiplex PCR reads with MiXCR anew, one entry per CDR3 protein. The sample records almost 200,000 distinct CDR3 sequences, about two thirds being singletons. The sequenced sample consisted of peripheral blood. These receptors originate from a woman aged 55-69 years with primary liver carcinoma and hepatitis B virus infection.

This clonotype was seen repeatedly, ten times or more. V and J are TRBV6-1 and TRBJ2-1; no firm D call. V was trimmed by 4 bases and J by 0 bases, leaving 7 bases between them. This CDR3 spans 14 amino acids. Per the germline V gene, CDR1 is MNHNS and CDR2 is SASEGT. The CDR3 loop reads CASSVSFSYNEQFF. The CDR3 coding sequence is TGTGCCAGCAGTGTCTCGTTCTCCTACAATGAGCAGTTCTTC.

Worth noting for this clonotype: A single base separates this from a much larger clone, so it may be a read error. As the CDR3 is not closed by the conserved phenylalanine or tryptophan, this likely results from a read error. CDR3 coding DNA: TGTGCCAGCAGAGGACTAGGAGATACGCAGTATTCT. As protein: CASRGLGDTQYS. The chain combines TRBV7-9 with TRBJ2-3; 7 nucleotides align to TRBD2. The CDR3 extends over 12 amino acids. The germline CDR1 and CDR2 sequences are SEHNR and FQNEAQ (reference sequence). J was trimmed by 5 bases and V by 6 bases; bases with no gene match: 2.

A word on this clonotype: At one boundary the junction diverges from the germline segment, which might be a read error. CDR3 DNA sequence: TGTGTCAGCAGACCCAGCGGGACCGACGAGCAGTACTTC. It specifies CVSRPSGTDEQYF. The chain couples TRBV6-2 or TRBV6-3 to TRBJ2-7; 7 nucleotides agree with TRBD2. In germline, CDR1 is MNHEY, CDR2 SVGEGT. This CDR3 has 13 amino acids.

Comments on this clonotype: This clone may be a read error of a much larger clone one base away. V gene TRBV14 combines with J gene TRBJ2-3; no reliable D call. The CDR3 sequence is 13 residues long. The germline V gene encodes CDR1 SGHDN and CDR2 FVKESK. The CDR3, as DNA: TGTGCCATCAGCCGAGGATACACAGATACGCAGTATTTT. This translates into CAISRGYTDTQYF.

This clonotype was found many times. J is TRBJ2-3 and V is TRBV4-2; D might be TRBD1 or TRBD2, each matching 6 bases. Germline CDR1 LGHNA, CDR2 YNFKEQ. V dropped 1 base and J dropped 6 bases, with 17 bases sitting between them. The CDR3 extends over 16 amino acids. The DNA for the CDR3 is TGTGCCAGCAGCCAAGGCGAGGCGTGGGGGGCCGATACGCAGTATTTT. Translation: CASSQGEAWGADTQYF.

This clonotype came up a few times. With a much larger clone just one base away, this may be a read error. This is likely a read error, given that the CDR3 carries no conserved phenylalanine or tryptophan at its end. J is TRBJ2-3 and V is TRBV4-1, with 9 bases identical to TRBD1. This CDR3 spans 16 amino acids. Germline values: CDR1 MGHRA, CDR2 YSYEKL. With V trimmed by 1 base and J by 4 bases, 6 bases remained unmatched. CDR3 sequence: CASSQGTGDRSDTQYL. The CDR3 DNA sequence: TGCGCCAGCAGCCAAGGGACAGGGGATCGCTCAGATACGCAGTATCTT.

A single count supports this clonotype. Germline and junction disagree at one end, which may indicate a read error. This sequence joins TRBV28 and TRBJ1-2; perhaps TRBD1 as D (5 bases). CDR3 length: 14 residues. Germline loops: CDR1 MDHEN, CDR2 SYDVKM. CDR3 bases: TGTGCCAGCAGCCCCCGGCGGGACCCCTATGACTACACCTTC. Translated: CASSPRRDPYDYTF.

Note on this clonotype: Because the CDR3 is missing its conserved closing phenylalanine or tryptophan, this is likely a read error. This chain uses TRBV4-1 with TRBJ2-5, with 7 nucleotides matching TRBD2. CDR3 length: 15 amino acids. Germline CDR1 and CDR2: MGHRA and YSYEKL. CDR3 sequence reads: CTSSHRRGGEETQYL. CDR3 coding DNA: TGCACCAGCAGCCACCGAAGGGGAGGGGAAGAGACCCAGTACCTC.

The chain links TRBV11-3 to TRBJ1-2; weak D call: TRBD1 (5 bases). CDR3 length: 15 residues. Germline CDR1 is SGHNT and CDR2 is YENEEA. The CDR3 coding sequence is TGTGCTGGCAGCTTAGTACTCGGCAGGGCCGATGGCTACACCTTC. It codes for CAGSLVLGRADGYTF.

A word on this clonotype: This may be a read error, as it is one base from a much larger clone. The rearrangement uses TRBV6-5 and TRBJ2-2; D ambiguous. Per the germline V gene, CDR1 is MNHEY and CDR2 is SVGAGI. The CDR3 is made up of 15 amino acids. Trimming removed 7 bases from V and 4 bases from J, with 16 bases in between. The DNA for the CDR3 is TGTGCCAGCAAGAATTATGGGGTGACCACCGGGGAGCTGTTTTTT. Its protein product is CASKNYGVTTGELFF.

A remark on this clonotype: Without the conserved terminal phenylalanine or tryptophan, this CDR3 likely stems from a read error. The chain combines TRBV6-2 or TRBV6-3 with TRBJ2-1; 10 bases align to TRBD2. The CDR3 runs 16 residues. Germline loops: CDR1 MNHEY, CDR2 SVGEGT. V was pared by 7 bases and J by 12 bases, with 18 bases of the junction left unmatched. CDR3 bases: TGTGCCAGCACCTCTTTGCTAGCGGGAGAAGAGGAAGTGCAGTTCTTA. It yields the protein CASTSLLAGEEEVQFL.

About this clonotype itself: A much larger clonotype is one base distant, so this may be a read error. The chain employs TRBV6-1 and TRBJ1-2; D call uncertain. Trimming cost V 7 bases and J 5 bases, with 14 bases left between them. This CDR3 spans 13 amino acids. Germline lookup yields CDR1 MNHNS and CDR2 SASEGT. CDR3 in DNA: TGTGCCAGCATTTCGCGGCCAACATATGGCTACACCTTC. Its translation: CASISRPTYGYTF.

Regarding this clonotype: The junction shows a germline mismatch at one end, possibly a read error. This chain uses TRBV5-1 with TRBJ2-7, with a tentative D call TRBD1 (6 bases). Germline loops: CDR1 SGHRS, CDR2 YFSETQ. The CDR3 consists of 13 residues. CDR3 residues: CASSRTASYEHYF. Here the CDR3 DNA reads TGCGCCAGCAGCCGGACAGCCTCCTACGAGCACTACTTC.

The chain combines TRBV5-1 with TRBJ1-2, with D possibly matching TRBD1 (5 bases). The CDR3 totals 13 residues. The germline gives CDR1 SGHRS, CDR2 YFSETQ. V lost 0 bases to trimming and J lost 8 bases, with 11 bases between them. The CDR3 region has the DNA TGCGCCAGCAGCTTGGGGCCAGGGTCGGGCTACACCTTC. Translation gives CASSLGPGSGYTF.

The table lists this clonotype with many counts. This chain connects TRBV5-1 to TRBJ2-1, with D tentatively TRBD2 (6 bases). CDR1 SGHRS and CDR2 YFSETQ come from the germline V gene. The CDR3 length is 16 residues. Trimming took 0 bases from V and 3 from J, leaving 13 bases between them. Written as DNA, the CDR3 is TGCGCCAGCAGCTTGGTTGGGGACTGGAACTACAATGAGCAGTTCTTC. It specifies CASSLVGDWNYNEQFF.

About this clonotype: Being one base from a much bigger clone, this may be a read error. V is TRBV29-1 and J is TRBJ1-2; D call uncertain. The germline CDR1 and CDR2 sequences are SQVTM and ANQGSEA. The CDR3 runs to 13 residues. V was shortened by 4 bases and J by 2 bases, with 11 bases between the two germline ends. The CDR3 loop reads CSVVPGCNYGYTF. In nucleotides, the CDR3 is TGCAGCGTTGTCCCGGGATGCAACTATGGCTACACCTTC.

The chain uses TRBV30 and TRBJ1-5; D remains ambiguous. CDR1 is GTSNPN, CDR2 SVGIG, per germline (reference sequence). This CDR3 comprises 15 residues. V lost 0 bases and J lost 2, with 11 bases in between. For the CDR3, the DNA is TGTGCCTGGAGTGTAGCGGGTGGGGGCAATCAGCCCCAGCATTTT. Its translation: CAWSVAGGGNQPQHF.

The J gene is TRBJ2-1, the V gene TRBV2; 13 nucleotides align to TRBD2. V was pared by 3 bases and J by 5 bases, with 10 bases of the junction left unmatched. CDR1 and CDR2 (germline): SNHLY, FYNNEI. CDR3 length equals 18 residues. The CDR3, as DNA: TGTGCCAGCAGTGACATCGAACTAGCGGGAGGGCCCCACAATGAGCAGTTCTTC. Translating gives CASSDIELAGGPHNEQFF.

This clonotype was picked up one time. This chain links TRBV4-1 with TRBJ2-2; D is possibly TRBD1 or TRBD2 (5 bases each). V gave up 0 bases and J gave up 7 bases, with 18 bases separating them. CDR3 size: 17 residues. From germline, CDR1 is MGHRA and CDR2 YSYEKL. The chain's CDR3 is CASSQDRWGTIIGELFF. CDR3 DNA: TGCGCCAGCAGCCAAGATCGGTGGGGGACGATCATCGGGGAGCTGTTTTTT.

For this clonotype: One end of the junction does not line up with germline, which may come from a read error. This sequence joins TRBV5-1 and TRBJ2-2; D perhaps matches TRBD1 (5 bases). CDR3 length: 16 residues. Looked up from germline, CDR1 is SGHRS and CDR2 is YFSETQ. The CDR3 bases are TGCCCCAGCAGCTGGAGTCCATGGGGCAACACCGGGGAGCTGTTTTTT. Translating gives CPSSWSPWGNTGELFF.

The chain combines TRBV6-5 with TRBJ2-2, with TRBD2 identical over 7 bases. J lost 8 bases, V lost 2 bases, and 5 bases had no gene match. Germline V CDR1 and CDR2: MNHEY, SVGAGI. The CDR3 is 14 amino acids. As DNA, the CDR3 is TGTGCCAGCAGTTACGCCCCGGGGGGAGGGGAGCTGTTTTTT. Protein sequence: CASSYAPGGGELFF.

The table lists this clonotype with a count of one. A much larger clone lies one base from this, so it may be a read error. J is TRBJ2-1 and V is TRBV10-2; 8 bases are shared with TRBD2. The CDR3 loop spans 16 amino acids. Looked up from germline, CDR1 is WSHSY and CDR2 is SAAADI. V was pared by 6 bases and J by 9 bases, with 16 bases of the junction left unmatched. The CDR3 DNA follows: TGCGCCAGCAGCCCCCTTGGCGGGAGGACAGTTAGTGAGCAGTTCTTC. Translation: CASSPLGGRTVSEQFF.

The V gene is TRBV5-3, the J gene TRBJ2-3; no definite D call. TRBV5-3 is flagged as an ORF with uncertain function. The CDR3 has 17 residues. V lost 0 bases and J 3 bases, leaving 17 bases between the germline ends. The CDR3 loop is CARSLGTDGILTDTQYF. CDR3 nucleotide sequence: TGTGCCAGAAGCTTGGGTACCGATGGAATTCTTACAGATACGCAGTATTTT.

The chain combines TRBV29-1 with TRBJ2-2; 7 bases are a match to TRBD2. The CDR3 is made up of 15 amino acids. CDR1 is SQVTM, CDR2 ANQGSEA, per germline. Trimming removed 6 bases from V and 8 bases from J; junction bases left unmatched: 15. DNA of the CDR3: TGCAGCGTGGGGCCGGGGGGAGACGGCACTGGGGAGCTGTTTTTT. It is translated as CSVGPGGDGTGELFF.

This clonotype was seen many times. This chain uses TRBV6-1 with TRBJ2-3; TRBD2 aligns across 9 bases. Trimming took 3 bases from V and 2 from J; bases not matched to a gene: 6. There are 16 residues in the CDR3. The germline CDR1 and CDR2 sequences are MNHNS and SASEGT. CDR3 residues: CASSERLADLTDTQYF. The CDR3, as DNA: TGTGCCAGCAGTGAGCGACTAGCGGATCTCACAGATACGCAGTATTTT.

Concerning this clonotype itself: A much more abundant neighbour one base away suggests this may be a read error. The gene calls are TRBV6-6 and TRBJ2-5, with a possible D match to TRBD1 (6 bases). CDR3 length equals 15 residues. Germline values: CDR1 MNHNY, CDR2 SVGAGI (reference sequence). This CDR3 reads CASSYHAQGEETQHF. CDR3 nucleotides: TGTGCCAGCAGTTACCATGCACAGGGCGAAGAGACCCAGCACTTC.

Notes on this clonotype: This may be a read error, as it is one base from a much larger clone. The conserved phenylalanine or tryptophan is not found at the CDR3 terminus, so this likely reflects a read error. The rearrangement joins TRBV12-3 or TRBV12-4 to TRBJ2-1; the D is unclear. The CDR3 extends over 12 amino acids. Trimming cost V 8 bases and J 8 bases, with 13 bases left between them. Here the CDR3 DNA reads TGTGCCAGCCGGTCGACCGTCTATGAGCAGTTCGTC. It translates to CASRSTVYEQFV.